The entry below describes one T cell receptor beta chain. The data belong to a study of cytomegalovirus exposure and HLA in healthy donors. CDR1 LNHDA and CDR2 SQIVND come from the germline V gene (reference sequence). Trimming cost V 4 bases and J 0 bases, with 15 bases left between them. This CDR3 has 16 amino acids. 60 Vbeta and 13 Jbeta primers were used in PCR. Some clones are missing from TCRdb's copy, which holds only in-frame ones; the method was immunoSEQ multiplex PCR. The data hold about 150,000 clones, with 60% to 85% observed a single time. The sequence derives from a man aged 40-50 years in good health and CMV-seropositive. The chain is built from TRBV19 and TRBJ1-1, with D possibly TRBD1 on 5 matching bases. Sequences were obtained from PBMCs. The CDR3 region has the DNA TGTGCCAGTAGTAGGGGCCAGGGATATCTGAACACTGAAGCTTTCTTT. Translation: CASSRGQGYLNTEAFF.